This T cell receptor (beta chain) originates from a study of blood T cell repertoires in COVID-19. Background on the study: Whether acute or convalescent, the COVID-19 samples came from the United States, Italy and Spain. In each case, the material was cDNA or gDNA derived from T cells, B-cell-depleted T cells, or PBMCs.

The authors' processing: Reference gene primer amplification in the assay estimated nucleated cell counts. Profiled with immunoSEQ multiplex PCR; TCRdb holds only in-frame clones, not every one. Clonal size and the V and J genes are those of that table, whereas D and trimming came from the DNA. The sample yields roughly 260,000 clones, 86% seen once. The CDR3 totals 15 residues. After removal of 6 bases from V and 5 bases from J, the junction contained 9 bases not matched to a gene. Germline CDR1 LNHDA, CDR2 SQIVND (reference sequence). This TCR came from a man in his forties or fifties who had recovered from COVID-19. This chain connects TRBV19 to TRBJ2-1, with 8 bases aligning to TRBD2. The source material was peripheral blood. DNA for the CDR3: TGTGCCAGTAGGCGGAGCGGGAGATCCCACAATGAGCAGTTCTTC. Amino acid sequence: CASRRSGRSHNEQFF.